The clone carrying this TCR beta chain was observed a single time. Its antigen is unknown. Every one of the patients relapsed after autologous stem cell transplantation (brentuximab vedotin exposure was variable). Produced via immunoSEQ multiplex PCR; TCRdb's table is partial and in-frame only. Among 55,000 to 75,000 clones listed, 90% to 95% were seen once. Germline V gives CDR1 SNHLY, CDR2 FYNNEI. V shed 6 bases and J 8 bases; nucleotides not matched to a gene: 10. The CDR3 is made up of 14 amino acids. This entry comes from a study of PD-1 blockade in classical Hodgkin lymphoma. As for the study in general: Once every 2 weeks, patients received intravenous nivolumab at 3 mg/kg. Overall study findings and caveats: Reports described newly diagnosed patients as having lower baseline TCR diversity than healthy donors. A significant rise in TCR diversity was seen by C4D1 for CD4+ cells but not for CD8+ cells.

The V gene is TRBV2, the J gene TRBJ1-2; 9 bases align to TRBD1. The source is a human donor with classical Hodgkin lymphoma. The material sequenced was peripheral blood mononuclear cells (PBMCs), taken at baseline. For the CDR3, the DNA is TGTGCCAGCAGGTCAGGGACGGGACAGGGAGGCTACACCTTC. Its protein is CASRSGTGQGGYTF.